This T cell receptor beta chain derives from a study of blood T cell repertoires in COVID-19. Overall study context: Researchers got acute and convalescent COVID-19 samples from the United States, Italy and Spain. Sources were T cells, B-cell-depleted T cells, or PBMCs; the material itself was cDNA or gDNA.

The CDR3 sequence is 16 residues long. Germline V gives CDR1 SGDLS, CDR2 YYNGEE. J was trimmed by 6 bases and V by 4 bases; bases with no gene match: 7. Per the original data handling: Nucleated cell counts were estimated from reference gene primer amplification. Assay used: immunoSEQ multiplex PCR; TCRdb lists only in-frame clones, some missing. D and trimming were read from the DNA, whereas the V and J calls and clone size are those reported in that table. The sample includes under 350,000 clones, under 90% of them seen just once. This clone was seen just once. Enrollees, roughly 18 to 89 years old, lived in approximately 25 US areas.

This rearrangement joins TRBV9 to TRBJ2-1, with 13 bases fitting TRBD2. The clonotype was recovered from a woman aged 55 to 70 who had recovered from COVID-19. Sequencing was done on a sample of PBMCs or T cells enriched from blood (not recorded which). CDR3 nucleotide sequence: TGTGCCAGCAGCTTCAGACTAGCGGGGGGAGTCAATGAGCAGTTCTTC. It is translated as CASSFRLAGGVNEQFF.